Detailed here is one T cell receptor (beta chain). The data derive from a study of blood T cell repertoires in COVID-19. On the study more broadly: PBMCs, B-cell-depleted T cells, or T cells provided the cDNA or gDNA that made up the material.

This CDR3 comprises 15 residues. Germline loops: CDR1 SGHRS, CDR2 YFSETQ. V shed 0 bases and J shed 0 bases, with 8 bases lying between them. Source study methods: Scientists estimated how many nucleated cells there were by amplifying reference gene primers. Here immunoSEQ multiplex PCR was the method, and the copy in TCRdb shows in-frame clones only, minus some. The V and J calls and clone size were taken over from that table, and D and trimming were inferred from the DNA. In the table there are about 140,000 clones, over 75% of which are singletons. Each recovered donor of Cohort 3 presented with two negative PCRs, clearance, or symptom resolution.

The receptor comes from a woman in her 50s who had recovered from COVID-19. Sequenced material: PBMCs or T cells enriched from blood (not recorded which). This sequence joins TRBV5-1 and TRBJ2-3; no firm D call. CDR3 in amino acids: CASSLDSPSTDTQYF. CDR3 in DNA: TGCGCCAGCAGCTTGGACAGTCCGAGCACAGATACGCAGTATTTT.